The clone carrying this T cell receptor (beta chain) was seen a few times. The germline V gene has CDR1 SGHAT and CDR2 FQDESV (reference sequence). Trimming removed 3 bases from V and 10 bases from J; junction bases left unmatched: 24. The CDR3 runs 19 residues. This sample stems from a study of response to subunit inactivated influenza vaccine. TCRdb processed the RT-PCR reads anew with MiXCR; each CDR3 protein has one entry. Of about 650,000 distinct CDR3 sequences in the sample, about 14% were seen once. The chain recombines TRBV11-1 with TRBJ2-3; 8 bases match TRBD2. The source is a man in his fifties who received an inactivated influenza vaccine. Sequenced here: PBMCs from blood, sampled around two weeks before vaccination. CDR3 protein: CASSFPPDHMGLGRFSQYF. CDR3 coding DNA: TGTGCCAGCAGCTTCCCCCCCGACCACATGGGACTAGGCAGGTTCTCGCAGTATTTT. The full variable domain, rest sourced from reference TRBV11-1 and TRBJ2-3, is EAEVAQSPRYKITEKSQAVAFWCDPISGHATLYWYRQILGQGPELLVQFQDESVVDDSQLPKDRFSAERLKGVDSTLKIQPAELGDSAMYLCASSFPPDHMGLGRFSQYFGPGTRLTVL.